The text below deals with one TCR beta chain. Germline assignment: CDR1 GTSNPN and CDR2 SVGIG (reference sequence). This CDR3 has 13 residues. V was clipped by 2 bases and J by 4 bases, with 11 bases between them. This entry comes from a study of blood T cell repertoires in COVID-19. Study background: Italy, Spain and the United States were the sources of the convalescent and acute COVID-19 samples. The cDNA or gDNA used as material had been derived from T cells, B-cell-depleted T cells, or PBMCs.

In the study's own analysis: Amplifying reference gene primers gave estimates of nucleated cell counts. The assay was immunoSEQ multiplex PCR, and TCRdb's table has in-frame clones only and misses some. The DNA was the basis for D and trimming; V, J and clone size are from that table. The sample lists about 300,000 clones, approximately 89% occurring once. The receptor's source is a woman aged 18-35 years who had recovered from COVID-19. Sample: PBMCs or T cells enriched from blood (not recorded which). This chain joins TRBV30 and TRBJ1-1, with unresolved D. CDR3 bases: TGTGCCTGGAGTCCAATAGAGGTCACTGAAGCTTTCTTT. It codes for CAWSPIEVTEAFF.